The sequence of this T cell receptor (beta chain) was determined in a study of early T cells in non-severe SARS-CoV-2 infection. For the study at large: Chains stayed unpaired after sequencing of bulk RNA from unsorted whole blood.

This clonotype has only a few counts. The antigen remains unidentified. Points from the study as a whole: VDJdb-based annotation leaned toward anti-spike CD8 responses and missed private and CD4 specificities.

With 5 bases removed from V and 5 bases from J, the gap between germline ends came to 15 bases. The CDR3 consists of 14 residues. CDR1 is SGHTA and CDR2 is FQGNSA in the germline V gene. As part of library construction, unique molecular identifiers were attached to individual cDNA molecules. TCRdb reprocessed the 5' RACE reads via MiXCR and lists one record per CDR3 protein. The data hold 70,000 to 75,000 distinct CDR3 sequences, with 12% to 15% observed a single time. Sequencing was carried out using whole blood. This clonotype was sampled from an adult who was a healthcare worker with PCR-confirmed SARS-CoV-2 infection or an uninfected control (not recorded which). The chain uses TRBV7-2 and TRBJ1-2; possibly TRBD1 for D (5 bases). This CDR3 is CASSLGPGFYGYTF. CDR3 DNA sequence: TGTGCCAGCAGCCTGGGGCCAGGGTTTTATGGCTACACCTTC.